This TCR beta chain was retrieved from a study of vaccination effects on CD4 cells after COVID-19. Looking at the study overall: At 16 days and one week before vaccination, a couple of convalescent patients gave samples.

Antigen-specific CD4+ T cells were expanded (with viral peptide pools) by the ViraFEST assay ahead of sequencing. Following an approximately 11-day culture, CD4+ T cells were purified. The person had PCR-confirmed SARS-CoV-2 infection between March and December 2020. This CDR3 has 13 amino acids. V lost 4 bases and J lost 6, with 13 bases in between. Points from the study as a whole: Sampling in the study covered few convalescent patients and included no early post-infection timepoints.

The count of this clone is one. Its matching antigen is unknown. Clones were sequenced by immunoSEQ multiplex PCR, and TCRdb holds only the in-frame ones, with some missing. This table has under 60,000 clones, around 76% appearing once. The sequencing used CD4+ T cells from PBMCs cultured with HIV peptides, collected before COVID-19 vaccination. Subset of the sample: HIV-1 Nef peptide pool negative control/reference culture. The receptor's source is a human donor who had a prior SARS-CoV-2 infection. This rearrangement joins TRBV12-3 or TRBV12-4 to TRBJ2-7; D ambiguous. CDR3 amino acids: CASSWGRWGEQYF. CDR3 DNA: TGTGCCAGCAGTTGGGGTCGCTGGGGCGAGCAGTACTTC.